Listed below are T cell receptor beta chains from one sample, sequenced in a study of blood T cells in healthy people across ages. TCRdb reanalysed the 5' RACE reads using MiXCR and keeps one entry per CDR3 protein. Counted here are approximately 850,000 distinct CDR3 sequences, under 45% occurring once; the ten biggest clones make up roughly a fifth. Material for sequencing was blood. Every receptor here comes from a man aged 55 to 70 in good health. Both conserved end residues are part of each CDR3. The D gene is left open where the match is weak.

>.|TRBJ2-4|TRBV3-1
CASSGPNIQYF
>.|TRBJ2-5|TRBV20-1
CSASAEQGFQETQYF
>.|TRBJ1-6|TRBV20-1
CSASNIGVDSPLHF
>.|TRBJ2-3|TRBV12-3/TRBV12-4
CASSRGGADDTQYF
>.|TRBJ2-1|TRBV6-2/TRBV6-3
CASSYSGPFSYNEQFF
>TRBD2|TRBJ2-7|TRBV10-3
CAISATGLAGEEQYF
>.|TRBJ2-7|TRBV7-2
CASSRPSGEQYF
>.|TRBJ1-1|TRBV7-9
CASSLTGTTSEAFF
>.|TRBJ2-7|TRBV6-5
CASSYKAGLNEQYF
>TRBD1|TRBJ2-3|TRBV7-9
CASSLARDRRTDAQYF
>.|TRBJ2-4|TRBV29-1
CGGARGKSPRETRYF
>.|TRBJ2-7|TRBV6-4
CASSGLGASGTYEQYF
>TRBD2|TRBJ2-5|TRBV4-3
CASSQDRGTSGGSGETQYF
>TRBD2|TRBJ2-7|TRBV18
CASSPQRGEGEQYF
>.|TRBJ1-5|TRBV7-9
CASAGDVYQPQHF
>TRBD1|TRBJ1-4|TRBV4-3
CASSQEGTGAEKLFF
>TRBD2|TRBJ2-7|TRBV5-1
CASSLRTSGDYEQYF
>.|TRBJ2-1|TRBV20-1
CSAKPPEGLVAYNEQFF
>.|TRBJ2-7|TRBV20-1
CSAPIHSYEQYF
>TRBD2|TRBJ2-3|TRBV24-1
CATSVGGSKDTQYF
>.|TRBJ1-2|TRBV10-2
CASSDRRNYGYTF
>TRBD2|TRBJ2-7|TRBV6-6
CASSSGRAGIYEQYF
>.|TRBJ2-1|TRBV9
CASSSPPGGADEQFF
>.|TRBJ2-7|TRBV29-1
CSVVTQSAFYEQYF
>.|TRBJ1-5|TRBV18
CAGSPAGPVKGAQHF
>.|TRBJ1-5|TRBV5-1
CASSLVGGAAQPQHF
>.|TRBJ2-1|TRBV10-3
CAIRDGPLNEQFF
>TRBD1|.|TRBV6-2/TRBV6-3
CASSSSGTGTETQYF
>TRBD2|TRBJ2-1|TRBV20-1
CSARVRGGAGYNEQFF
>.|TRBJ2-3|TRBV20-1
CSASNGAFTDTQYF
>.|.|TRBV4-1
CASSQVPSLGLRDEQYF
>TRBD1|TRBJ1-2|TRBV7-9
CASSWGNRGDYGHTF
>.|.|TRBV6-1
CASSEGFRASSCEQYF
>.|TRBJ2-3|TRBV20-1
CSATSYGSDTDTQYF
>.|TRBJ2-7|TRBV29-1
CSVEAQASYEQYF
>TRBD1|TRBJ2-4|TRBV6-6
CASSRTGQETEYF
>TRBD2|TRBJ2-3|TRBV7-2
CASSFGLAGRDTQYF
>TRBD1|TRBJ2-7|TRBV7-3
CASSALPRSGTGGTDEQYF
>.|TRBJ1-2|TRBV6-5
CASSQAGGVGYTF
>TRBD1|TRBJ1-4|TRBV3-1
CASSLHRGKTNEKLFF
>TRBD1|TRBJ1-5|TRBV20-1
CSASPRGRQPQHF
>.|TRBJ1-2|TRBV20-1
CSAKGTSNYGYTF
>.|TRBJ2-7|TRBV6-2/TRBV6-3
CASSRRQATCEQYF
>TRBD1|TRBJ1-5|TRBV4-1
CASSPNRGSNQPQHF
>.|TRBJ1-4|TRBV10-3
CAIHSATNEKLFF